These 13 T cell receptor beta chains were all obtained from the same sample, sequenced in a study of blood T cell repertoires in COVID-19. Sequencing used immunoSEQ multiplex PCR; TCRdb keeps in-frame clones, though not all of them. The sample holds approximately 240,000 clones, around 82% seen once. Sequenced sample: peripheral blood. These TCRs come from a woman younger than 45 who had recovered from COVID-19.

This chain connects TRBV5-1 to TRBJ1-1; possibly TRBD1 for D (5 bases). The V end was cut by 3 bases, the J end by 5 bases, with 20 bases between. The germline gives CDR1 SGHRS, CDR2 YFSETQ. The CDR3 sequence is 16 residues long. DNA for the CDR3: TGCGCCAGCAGCTCTGGGGGGTGGGTAAGGTTTACTGAAGCTTTCTTT. Amino acid sequence: CASSSGGWVRFTEAFF.

This chain uses TRBV28 with TRBJ1-5, with a possible D match to TRBD1 (6 bases). The germline V gene has CDR1 MDHEN and CDR2 SYDVKM. V lost 3 bases to trimming and J lost 3 bases, with 9 bases between them. The CDR3 extends over 14 amino acids. Here the CDR3 reads CASSFWTDNQPQHF. CDR3 nucleotides: TGTGCCAGCAGTTTCTGGACAGACAATCAGCCCCAGCATTTT.

This sequence joins TRBV28 and TRBJ2-7; no clear D gene. V dropped 2 bases and J dropped 4 bases, with 12 bases sitting between them. This CDR3 is 14 amino acids long. CDR1 and CDR2 (germline): MDHEN, SYDVKM. The CDR3: CASSLVAERYEQYF. The CDR3 DNA is TGTGCCAGCAGTTTAGTGGCAGAACGATACGAGCAGTACTTC.

This clone was counted only a few times. This chain connects TRBV10-3 to TRBJ2-3, with D unresolved. The CDR3 loop spans 13 amino acids. Germline CDR1 and CDR2: ENHRY and SYGVKD. V was shortened by 0 bases and J by 6 bases, with 7 bases between the two germline ends. The DNA for the CDR3 is TGTGCCATCAGTGAGTCGGCTCCGGATACGCAGTATTTT. It yields the protein CAISESAPDTQYF.

The chain joins TRBV2 to TRBJ2-7; 10 bases are shared with TRBD1. Trimming took 7 bases from V and 6 from J; bases not matched to a gene: 9. The length of the CDR3 is 14 residues. CDR1 SNHLY and CDR2 FYNNEI come from the germline V gene. CDR3 in DNA: TGTGCCAGCAACGCCGGGACAGGGGTCCGCGAGCAGTACTTC. This codes for CASNAGTGVREQYF.

To note about this clone: The sample has other DNA sequences that encode this CDR3 too. This chain links TRBV6-5 with TRBJ1-1, with D perhaps TRBD1 (5 bases). Germline CDR1 and CDR2: MNHEY and SVGAGI. Trimming pared 0 bases from V and 5 bases from J, leaving 13 bases between. There are 15 residues in the CDR3. Here the CDR3 DNA reads TGTGCCAGCAGTTACTCGGGGGGATCGGATACTGAAGCTTTCTTT. This encodes CASSYSGGSDTEAFF.

This clone has only a few counts. The chain uses TRBV3-1 (or the pseudogene TRBV3-2) and TRBJ1-2; D might be TRBD1 (5 bases). V was trimmed by 3 bases and J by 5 bases, leaving 13 bases between them. The CDR3 is 14 amino acids. Germline CDR1 reads LGHDT; CDR2 reads YNNKEL (reference sequence). The chain's CDR3 is CASSQGRGWYGYTF. The CDR3 region has the DNA TGTGCCAGCAGCCAGGGGAGGGGATGGTATGGCTACACCTTC.

This chain links TRBV7-2 with TRBJ2-2; 9 positions match TRBD2. V trimming: 0 bases; J trimming: 6 bases; junction bases outside the gene matches: 11. CDR3 length: 18 amino acids. Germline lookup yields CDR1 SGHTA and CDR2 FQGNSA. CDR3 loop: CASSLAGYLGGRAGELFF. The CDR3 DNA reads TGTGCCAGCAGCTTAGCGGGTTATCTAGGCGGGAGGGCCGGGGAGCTGTTTTTT.

The chain combines TRBV6-1 with TRBJ2-7, with TRBD1 matching 7 bases. The germline gives CDR1 MNHNS, CDR2 SASEGT. The CDR3 has 14 residues. V was pared by 2 bases and J by 1 base, with 2 bases of the junction left unmatched. CDR3 DNA: TGTGCCAGCAGTGAACAGGGACAGTCCTACGAGCAGTACTTC. This translates into CASSEQGQSYEQYF.

To note about this clone: Other DNA variants within this sample encode the same CDR3. The V and J genes are TRBV7-3 and TRBJ1-1, with D perhaps TRBD1 (6 bases). The CDR3 is 13 residues long. V lost 4 bases and J 1 base, leaving 7 bases between the germline ends. Per the germline V gene, CDR1 is SGHTA and CDR2 is FQGTGA. The CDR3 reads CASSSDRNTEAFF. The CDR3 nucleotides read TGTGCCAGCAGCTCGGACAGGAACACTGAAGCTTTCTTT.

This rearrangement joins TRBV5-1 to TRBJ2-7; TRBD1 is a possible D gene (5 bases). The CDR3 totals 14 residues. Looked up from germline, CDR1 is SGHRS and CDR2 is YFSETQ. With 0 bases removed from V and 3 bases from J, the gap between germline ends came to 10 bases. The CDR3 region has the DNA TGCGCCAGCAGCTTGGGACAGAACTTCTACGAGCAGTACTTC. Protein: CASSLGQNFYEQYF.

The J gene is TRBJ2-6, the V gene TRBV21-1; the D call in the table, TRBD1, was not verified against the DNA. TRBV21-1 is listed as a pseudogene. The CDR3 spans 20 residues. CDR3 residues: CASSKGRKDRISSGANVLTF. As DNA, the CDR3 is TGTGCCAGCAGCAAAGGTAGGAAGGACAGGATTAGCTCTGGGGCCAACGTCCTGACTTTC.

This sequence joins TRBV5-1 and TRBJ2-1; 10 nucleotides align to TRBD2. The trim removed 5 bases at V and 0 bases at J, leaving 8 bases unmatched. The germline V gene has CDR1 SGHRS and CDR2 YFSETQ. This CDR3 region has 17 residues. CDR3 DNA sequence: TGCGCCAGCAGGAAGTCTCTAGCGGGAGACTCCTACAATGAGCAGTTCTTC. Translated, it gives CASRKSLAGDSYNEQFF.